This passage covers 19 T cell receptor beta chains from one sample sequenced in a study of T-cell reconstitution after alpha-beta-depleted transplantation in children. Unique molecular identifiers were incorporated into the prepared TCRbeta library. Each CDR3 protein is one row after TCRdb ran MiXCR on the PCR reads. The sample includes about 610,000 distinct CDR3 sequences, 10% to 13% of them seen just once. The input for sequencing was PBMCs from the stem cell graft donor, taken from the stem cell graft. All receptors derive from a human donor who donated a stem cell graft to a child with acute myeloid leukemia.

This clonotype has just a few counts. The rearrangement joins TRBV6-2 or TRBV6-3 to TRBJ2-1, with D perhaps matching TRBD2 (5 bases). The V and J ends lost 6 bases and 5 bases respectively, with 20 bases between them. The germline gives CDR1 MNHEY, CDR2 SVGEGT. CDR3 length equals 16 residues. For the CDR3, the DNA is TGTGCCAGCAGAATAGAGGGAAAGTTAATGGACAATGAGCAGTTCTTC. Protein: CASRIEGKLMDNEQFF.

This clonotype has more than one count but fewer than ten. The J gene is TRBJ1-2, the V gene TRBV4-3; TRBD1 aligns across 9 bases. This CDR3 has 14 amino acids. Germline values: CDR1 LGHNA, CDR2 YSLEER. The junction had 6 bases not matched to a gene; V was cut back by 3 bases and J by 7 bases. This CDR3 reads CASSQDRGVGGYTF. Here the CDR3 DNA reads TGCGCCAGCAGCCAGGACAGGGGAGTAGGTGGCTACACCTTC.

The chain employs TRBV20-1 and TRBJ1-4; D is uncertain. CDR1 is DFQATT, CDR2 SNEGSKA, per germline (reference sequence). Trimming removed 0 bases at V and 0 bases at J, with 5 bases between. The CDR3 runs to 14 residues. CDR3 region: CSARDWATNEKLFF. The CDR3 DNA is TGCAGTGCTAGAGATTGGGCAACTAATGAAAAACTGTTTTTT.

V usage is TRBV7-2 and J usage is TRBJ1-2; 8 nucleotides match TRBD1. This CDR3 is built from 13 residues. CDR1 is SGHTA and CDR2 is FQGNSA in the germline V gene. Trimming at V came to 0 bases and at J to 8 bases, leaving 2 bases not matched to a gene. The CDR3 sequence is CASSLATGGGYTF. CDR3 DNA sequence: TGTGCCAGCAGCTTAGCAACAGGGGGAGGCTACACCTTC.

V usage is TRBV5-1 and J usage is TRBJ2-4; D perhaps matches TRBD2 (6 bases). Germline V gene sequence: CDR1 SGHRS, CDR2 YFSETQ. V dropped 0 bases and J dropped 1 base, with 23 bases sitting between them. CDR3 length: 20 amino acids. This CDR3 is CASSLADWEVTSMAKNIQYF. The CDR3 region has the DNA TGCGCCAGCAGCTTGGCCGATTGGGAGGTTACATCCATGGCCAAAAACATTCAGTACTTC. The entire variable domain, with the rest obtained from reference TRBV5-1 and TRBJ2-4, is as follows: KAGVTQTPRYLIKTRGQQVTLSCSPISGHRSVSWYQQTPGQGLQFLFEYFSETQRNKGNFPGRFSGRQFSNSRSEMNVSTLELGDSALYLCASSLADWEVTSMAKNIQYFGAGTRLSVL.

The genes are TRBV18 and TRBJ1-4; possibly TRBD1 for D (5 bases). The V end was cut by 3 bases, the J end by 3 bases, with 11 bases between. CDR1 is KGHSH, CDR2 LQKENI, per germline. This CDR3 has 15 residues. The CDR3 region has the DNA TGTGCCAGCTCACCGCAGGGAGCTCCTAATGAAAAACTGTTTTTT. The encoded protein is CASSPQGAPNEKLFF.

There are a few counts of this clonotype. The chain has TRBV28 and TRBJ1-4, with 7 bases aligning to TRBD1. CDR1 and CDR2 (germline): MDHEN, SYDVKM. V lost 2 bases to trimming and J lost 6 bases; unmatched junction nucleotides: 6. The CDR3 runs to 15 residues. The CDR3 spells CASSLPTGNHEKLFF. The DNA for the CDR3 is TGTGCCAGCAGTTTACCGACAGGGAACCATGAAAAACTGTTTTTT. The entire variable domain, with the rest obtained from reference TRBV28 and TRBJ1-4, is as follows: DVKVTQSSRYLVKRTGEKVFLECVQDMDHENMFWYRQDPGLGLRLIYFSYDVKMKEKGDIPEGYSVSREKKERFSLILESASTNQTSMYLCASSLPTGNHEKLFFGSGTQLSVL.

There are a few counts of this clonotype. CDR3 DNA sequence: TGTGCCAGCGCTCGTGGGCTAGCGGGTAGGCTGGGCTACGAGCAGTACTTC. It is translated as CASARGLAGRLGYEQYF. V gene TRBV7-2 combines with J gene TRBJ2-7, with 8 nucleotides matching TRBD2. The CDR3 is 17 residues long. Germline assignment: CDR1 SGHTA and CDR2 FQGNSA. Losses at the gene ends were 8 bases for V and 3 bases for J; bases not matched to a gene: 18.

This clonotype was seen repeatedly, ten times or more. The chain links TRBV20-1 to TRBJ2-3; no definite D call. V lost 3 bases to trimming and J lost 0 bases, with 13 bases between them. The germline gives CDR1 DFQATT, CDR2 SNEGSKA (reference sequence). CDR3 size: 15 residues. The DNA of the CDR3 is TGCAGTGCTAGCAGACAAGTGGGGAGCACAGATACGCAGTATTTT. This translates into CSASRQVGSTDTQYF.

This clonotype was detected many times. This chain links TRBV28 with TRBJ2-2, with TRBD2 matching over 8 bases. The J segment lost 5 bases and the V segment lost 2 bases, leaving 7 bases of the junction unmatched. This CDR3 region has 16 residues. Looked up from germline, CDR1 is MDHEN and CDR2 is SYDVKM. The CDR3 nucleotides are TGTGCCAGCAGTTTAATAGGTAGCGGGATTACCGGGGAGCTGTTTTTT. Translating it yields CASSLIGSGITGELFF.

This clonotype was seen repeatedly, ten times or more. The J gene is TRBJ2-3, the V gene TRBV28, with D possibly TRBD2 on 5 matching bases. V shed 2 bases and J shed 6 bases, with 15 bases lying between them. The CDR3 sequence is 15 residues long. The germline CDR1 and CDR2 sequences are MDHEN and SYDVKM. The CDR3 coding sequence is TGTGCCAGCAGTTTACCTGCCGCGGGCGCTGATACGCAGTATTTT. It specifies CASSLPAAGADTQYF.

The rearrangement uses TRBV20-1 and TRBJ2-3, with D possibly TRBD2 on 6 matching bases. CDR3 length: 17 residues. The V gene's germline CDR1 is DFQATT and CDR2 SNEGSKA (reference sequence). V dropped 6 bases and J dropped 2 bases, with 24 bases sitting between them. The CDR3, as DNA: TGCAGTGCCTCAGGGAGCGGGCCCGCCCTCTTCACAGATACGCAGTATTTT. The encoded protein is CSASGSGPALFTDTQYF.

This sequence joins TRBV7-2 and TRBJ2-7; D gene uncertain. Deletions cut 2 bases from V and 4 bases from J, with 24 bases between. The CDR3 is made up of 18 amino acids. Germline V gene sequence: CDR1 SGHTA, CDR2 FQGNSA. CDR3 region: CASSLSAPNGFIPYEQYF. In DNA, the CDR3 is TGTGCCAGCAGCTTATCGGCGCCAAATGGATTTATCCCGTACGAGCAGTACTTC.

V is TRBV12-3 or TRBV12-4 and J is TRBJ1-2; a possible D gene is TRBD1 (5 bases). The CDR3 totals 14 residues. V was shortened by 1 base and J by 7 bases, with 13 bases between the two germline ends. The CDR3, as DNA: TGTGCCAGCAGTTTAGTCTCGGGGGAGGCTGGCTACACCTTC. Amino acids: CASSLVSGEAGYTF.

Written as DNA, the CDR3 is TGCAGCGTTGAAGATCGGGCATTCTCCTCTGGGGCCAACGTCCTGACTTTC. This sequence encodes CSVEDRAFSSGANVLTF. The rearrangement uses TRBV29-1 and TRBJ2-6; the D is unclear. The CDR3 sequence is 17 residues long. V was cut by 0 bases and J by 0 bases, with 12 bases left in between. Germline V CDR1 and CDR2: SQVTM, ANQGSEA.

The rearrangement uses TRBV12-3 or TRBV12-4 and TRBJ2-6, with D possibly TRBD2 on 6 matching bases. The CDR3 is 15 amino acids. The germline V and J ends were trimmed by 4 bases and 2 bases, with 9 bases remaining between them. The CDR3 spells CASSSEGTGANVLTF. The CDR3 nucleotides read TGTGCCAGCAGTTCGGAGGGGACTGGGGCCAACGTCCTGACTTTC.

This clonotype has ten or more counts. V gene TRBV20-1 combines with J gene TRBJ2-7; weak D call: TRBD1 (6 bases). The CDR3 runs to 13 residues. Trimming left V 6 bases short and J 3 bases short, with 15 bases between. The germline V gene encodes CDR1 DFQATT and CDR2 SNEGSKA (reference sequence). The CDR3 reads CSATRDKFYEQYF. In DNA, the CDR3 is TGCAGTGCCACCAGGGACAAGTTCTACGAGCAGTACTTC.

This clonotype was seen a few times. The chain recombines TRBV18 with TRBJ2-3, with TRBD2 as a possible D gene (5 bases). The CDR3 has 14 amino acids. The germline V gene has CDR1 KGHSH and CDR2 LQKENI. Trimming removed 0 bases at V and 2 bases at J, with 6 bases between. The CDR3 protein is CASSPPGLTDTQYF. Written as DNA, the CDR3 is TGTGCCAGCTCACCACCAGGACTCACAGATACGCAGTATTTT.

The V call is TRBV7-9, the J call TRBJ1-4, with TRBD1 matching 12 bases. V lost 5 bases to trimming and J lost 8 bases; unmatched junction nucleotides: 9. This CDR3 contains 16 residues. Germline lookup yields CDR1 SEHNR and CDR2 FQNEAQ (reference sequence). The chain's CDR3 is CASSPGDRGPGEKLFF. CDR3 in DNA: TGTGCCAGCAGCCCCGGGGACAGGGGGCCTGGAGAAAAACTGTTTTTT.